The rows below give T cell receptor beta chains drawn from one sample of a study of type 1 regulatory T cells. Via MiXCR, TCRdb re-called the reads, giving one row per CDR3 protein. Of roughly 5,000 distinct CDR3 sequences listed, roughly 24% are singletons. Their target antigens are unknown. The sample comprised cultured type 1 regulatory T (Tr1) cells, either the whole culture or a sorted fraction (not recorded which). The origin of the receptors is a human donor in good health. CDR3s leave out the opening cysteine and the closing phenylalanine or tryptophan. The D gene is left open where the match is weak.

v_gene	d_gene	CDR3aa
TRBV5-4	TRBD2	ASSGAAGGLFEQY
TRBV4-1	TRBD2	ASMGLGAGGNTGELF
TRBV7-2	TRBD2	ASSLALAGGPGSYNEQF
TRBV6-1	NA	ASMIGRSGTEAF
TRBV7-2	TRBD1	ASSELTGVTGELF
TRBV20-1	TRBD2	SARRTSGAPYNEQF
TRBV5-1	TRBD1	ASSPTTGYDQPQH
TRBV20-1	TRBD2	SALSTSRSTDTQY
TRBV5-5	NA	ASSLIQLGPGEQY
TRBV19	NA	ASSIDPRSSNQPQH
TRBV12-3/TRBV12-4	TRBD2	ASSSPGLVGNEPF
TRBV6-1	NA	ASNPQGRQSNTGAF
TRBV27	NA	ASSRGGAIYEQY
TRBV7-9	NA	ASSYEAYEQY
TRBV6-2/TRBV6-3	TRBD1	ASRGQGPNSPLH
TRBV12-3/TRBV12-4	TRBD1	ASSPRGLTNEKLF
TRBV12-3/TRBV12-4	TRBD2	ASSFSLGLAGGPGLIAKNIQY
TRBV21-1	NA	ASSITSGTQETQY
TRBV6-2/TRBV6-3	TRBD2	ASSYALAGGQETQY
TRBV7-2	NA	ASSRWGDRNTEAF
TRBV7-9	NA	ASSPRGATADTQY
TRBV7-2	NA	ASSLGTLEGSYGYT
TRBV5-1	NA	ASTARDPGMGTGELF
TRBV7-2	NA	ASSENLVRQETQY
TRBV20-1	NA	SGAPTLNIQY
TRBV12-5	TRBD1	ASGPGQAGNTEAF
TRBV7-8	TRBD1	ASSLETGGWYGYT
TRBV20-1	NA	SARRGSLSTDTQY
TRBV7-6	TRBD2	ASSLSASGGYNEQF
TRBV19	TRBD1	ASMRGLSNQPQH
TRBV5-1	TRBD1	ASSLDRGGLEGYT
TRBV12-3/TRBV12-4	TRBD2	ASSLRLSGGSTDTQY
TRBV20-1	NA	SARYAEAEKLF
TRBV10-3	NA	ASGTEVGSYEQY
TRBV11-3	NA	ASSRGEFEQY
TRBV27	TRBD2	ASSFRPFFSGGARYEQY
TRBV7-2	TRBD1	ASSSDRVGDTQY
TRBV4-1	NA	ASSQGGTLSTYEQY
TRBV12-3/TRBV12-4	TRBD2	ASSFVRGEYNEQF
TRBV6-5	TRBD1	ASSYSRQGADQQY
TRBV10-3	TRBD1	AISSGGPYNEQF
TRBV7-9	NA	ASSLLSVSSGNTIY
TRBV7-3	NA	ASSSKGGGSPLH
TRBV6-6	TRBD1	ASSYIDRAYEQY
TRBV5-5	NA	ASGHRGQSKYEQY